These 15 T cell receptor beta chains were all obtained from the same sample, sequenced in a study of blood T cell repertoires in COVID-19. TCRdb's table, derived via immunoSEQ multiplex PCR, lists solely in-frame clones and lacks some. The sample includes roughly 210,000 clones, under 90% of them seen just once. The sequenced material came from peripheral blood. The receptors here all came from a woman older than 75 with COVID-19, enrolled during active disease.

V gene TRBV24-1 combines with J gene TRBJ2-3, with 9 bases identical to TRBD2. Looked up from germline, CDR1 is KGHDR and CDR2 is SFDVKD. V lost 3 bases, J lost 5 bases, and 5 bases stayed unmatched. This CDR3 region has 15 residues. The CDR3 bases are TGTGCCACCAGTGATGTAGCGGGGGCGGGAGATACGCAGTATTTT. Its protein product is CATSDVAGAGDTQYF.

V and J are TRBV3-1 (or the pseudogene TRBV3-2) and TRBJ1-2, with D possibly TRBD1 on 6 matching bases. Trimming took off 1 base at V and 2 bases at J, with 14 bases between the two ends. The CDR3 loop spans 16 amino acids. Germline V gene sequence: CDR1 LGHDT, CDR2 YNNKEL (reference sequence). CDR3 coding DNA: TGTGCCAGCAGCCAAGCAACGCAGGGGAAAAACTATGGCTACACCTTC. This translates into CASSQATQGKNYGYTF.

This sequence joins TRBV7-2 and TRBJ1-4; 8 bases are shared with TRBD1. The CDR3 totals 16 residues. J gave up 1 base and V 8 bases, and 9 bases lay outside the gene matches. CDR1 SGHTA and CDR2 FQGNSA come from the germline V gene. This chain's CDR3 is CASGRGPFLTNEKLFF. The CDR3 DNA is TGTGCCAGCGGCAGGGGGCCTTTTTTAACTAATGAAAAACTGTTTTTT.

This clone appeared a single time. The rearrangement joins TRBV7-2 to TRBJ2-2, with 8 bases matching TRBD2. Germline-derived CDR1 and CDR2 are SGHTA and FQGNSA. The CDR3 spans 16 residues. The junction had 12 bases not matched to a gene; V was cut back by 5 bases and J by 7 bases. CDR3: CASSQLGAGESGELFF. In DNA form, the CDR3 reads TGTGCCAGCAGCCAGCTGGGAGCGGGGGAGAGCGGGGAGCTGTTTTTT.

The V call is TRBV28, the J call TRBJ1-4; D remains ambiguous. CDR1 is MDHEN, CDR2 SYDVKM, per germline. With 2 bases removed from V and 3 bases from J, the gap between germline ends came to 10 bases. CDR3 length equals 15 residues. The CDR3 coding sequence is TGTGCCAGCAGTTTAGCCGGTAGAGCTAATGAAAAACTGTTTTTT. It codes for CASSLAGRANEKLFF.

CDR3 amino acids: CASSHSGNQPQHF. The CDR3 DNA reads as TGTGCCAGCAGCCACAGCGGGAATCAGCCCCAGCATTTT. The genes are TRBV7-9 and TRBJ1-5; no firm D call. Germline CDR1 and CDR2: SEHNR and FQNEAQ (reference sequence). The germline V and J ends were trimmed by 5 bases and 4 bases, with 9 bases remaining between them. This CDR3 comprises 13 residues. Combining the CDR3 with reference TRBV7-9 and TRBJ1-5 gives the whole variable domain DTGVSQNPRHKITKRGQNVTFRCDPISEHNRLYWYRQTLGQGPEFLTYFQNEAQLEKSRLLSDRFSAERPKGSFSTLEIQRTEQGDSAMYLCASSHSGNQPQHFGDGTRLSIL.

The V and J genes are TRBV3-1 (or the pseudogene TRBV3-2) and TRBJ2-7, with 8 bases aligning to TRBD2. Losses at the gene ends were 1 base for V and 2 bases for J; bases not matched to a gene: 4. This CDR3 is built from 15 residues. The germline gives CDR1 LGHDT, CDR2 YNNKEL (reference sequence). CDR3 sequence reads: CASSQGAGVPYEQYF. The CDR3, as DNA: TGTGCCAGCAGCCAAGGAGCGGGGGTGCCCTACGAGCAGTACTTC.

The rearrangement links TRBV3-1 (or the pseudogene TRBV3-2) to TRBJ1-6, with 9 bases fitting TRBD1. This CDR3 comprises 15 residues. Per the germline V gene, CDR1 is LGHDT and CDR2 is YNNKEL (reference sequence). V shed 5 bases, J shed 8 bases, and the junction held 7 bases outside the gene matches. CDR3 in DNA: TGTGCCAGCAGCTTTCGGACAGGGGCATATTCACCCCTCCACTTT. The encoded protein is CASSFRTGAYSPLHF.

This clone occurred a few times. The CDR3: CASSSGGTGNTIYF. The CDR3 DNA sequence: TGTGCCAGTAGTTCGGGGGGAACTGGAAACACCATATATTTT. The chain is built from TRBV19 and TRBJ1-3; tentative D call: TRBD1 (5 bases). CDR1 is LNHDA, CDR2 SQIVND, per germline (reference sequence). The germline V and J ends were trimmed by 5 bases and 2 bases, with 10 bases remaining between them. The CDR3 loop spans 14 amino acids.

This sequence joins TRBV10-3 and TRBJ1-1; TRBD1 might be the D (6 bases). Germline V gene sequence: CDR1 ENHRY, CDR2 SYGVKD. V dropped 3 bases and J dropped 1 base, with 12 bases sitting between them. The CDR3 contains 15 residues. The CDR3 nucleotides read TGTGCCATCAGTGACCCACAGGGACGGAACACTGAAGCTTTCTTT. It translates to CAISDPQGRNTEAFF.

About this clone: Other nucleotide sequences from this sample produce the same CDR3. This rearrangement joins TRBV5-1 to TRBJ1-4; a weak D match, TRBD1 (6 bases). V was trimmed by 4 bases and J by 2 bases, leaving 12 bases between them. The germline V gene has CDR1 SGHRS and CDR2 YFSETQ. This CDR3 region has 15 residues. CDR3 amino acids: CASSPTTGTNEKLFF. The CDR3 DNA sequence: TGCGCCAGCAGCCCGACCACAGGGACTAATGAAAAACTGTTTTTT.

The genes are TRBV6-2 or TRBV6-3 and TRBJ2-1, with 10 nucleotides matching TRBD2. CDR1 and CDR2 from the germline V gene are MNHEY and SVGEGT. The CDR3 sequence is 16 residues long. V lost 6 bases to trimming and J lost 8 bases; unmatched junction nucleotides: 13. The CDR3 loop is CASSSSQAGGIHEQFF. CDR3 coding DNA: TGTGCCAGCAGCTCTTCCCAAGCGGGGGGGATTCATGAGCAGTTCTTC.

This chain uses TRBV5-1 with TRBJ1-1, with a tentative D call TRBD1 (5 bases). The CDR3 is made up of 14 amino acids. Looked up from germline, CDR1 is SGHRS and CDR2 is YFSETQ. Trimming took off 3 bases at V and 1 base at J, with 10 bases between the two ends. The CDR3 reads CASSWGGQNTEAFF. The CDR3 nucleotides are TGCGCCAGCAGCTGGGGAGGACAGAACACTGAAGCTTTCTTT.

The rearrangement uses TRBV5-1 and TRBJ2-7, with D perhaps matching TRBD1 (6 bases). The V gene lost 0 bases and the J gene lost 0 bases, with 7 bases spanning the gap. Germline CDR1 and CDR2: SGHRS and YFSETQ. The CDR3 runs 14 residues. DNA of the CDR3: TGCGCCAGCAGCTTGGACAGGGCCTCCTACGAGCAGTACTTC. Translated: CASSLDRASYEQYF.

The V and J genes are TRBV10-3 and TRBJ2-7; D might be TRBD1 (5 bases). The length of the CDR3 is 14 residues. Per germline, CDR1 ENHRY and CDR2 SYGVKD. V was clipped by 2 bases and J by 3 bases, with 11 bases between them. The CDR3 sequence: CAISEPPRVYEQYF. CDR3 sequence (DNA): TGTGCCATCAGTGAGCCTCCCAGGGTCTACGAGCAGTACTTC.